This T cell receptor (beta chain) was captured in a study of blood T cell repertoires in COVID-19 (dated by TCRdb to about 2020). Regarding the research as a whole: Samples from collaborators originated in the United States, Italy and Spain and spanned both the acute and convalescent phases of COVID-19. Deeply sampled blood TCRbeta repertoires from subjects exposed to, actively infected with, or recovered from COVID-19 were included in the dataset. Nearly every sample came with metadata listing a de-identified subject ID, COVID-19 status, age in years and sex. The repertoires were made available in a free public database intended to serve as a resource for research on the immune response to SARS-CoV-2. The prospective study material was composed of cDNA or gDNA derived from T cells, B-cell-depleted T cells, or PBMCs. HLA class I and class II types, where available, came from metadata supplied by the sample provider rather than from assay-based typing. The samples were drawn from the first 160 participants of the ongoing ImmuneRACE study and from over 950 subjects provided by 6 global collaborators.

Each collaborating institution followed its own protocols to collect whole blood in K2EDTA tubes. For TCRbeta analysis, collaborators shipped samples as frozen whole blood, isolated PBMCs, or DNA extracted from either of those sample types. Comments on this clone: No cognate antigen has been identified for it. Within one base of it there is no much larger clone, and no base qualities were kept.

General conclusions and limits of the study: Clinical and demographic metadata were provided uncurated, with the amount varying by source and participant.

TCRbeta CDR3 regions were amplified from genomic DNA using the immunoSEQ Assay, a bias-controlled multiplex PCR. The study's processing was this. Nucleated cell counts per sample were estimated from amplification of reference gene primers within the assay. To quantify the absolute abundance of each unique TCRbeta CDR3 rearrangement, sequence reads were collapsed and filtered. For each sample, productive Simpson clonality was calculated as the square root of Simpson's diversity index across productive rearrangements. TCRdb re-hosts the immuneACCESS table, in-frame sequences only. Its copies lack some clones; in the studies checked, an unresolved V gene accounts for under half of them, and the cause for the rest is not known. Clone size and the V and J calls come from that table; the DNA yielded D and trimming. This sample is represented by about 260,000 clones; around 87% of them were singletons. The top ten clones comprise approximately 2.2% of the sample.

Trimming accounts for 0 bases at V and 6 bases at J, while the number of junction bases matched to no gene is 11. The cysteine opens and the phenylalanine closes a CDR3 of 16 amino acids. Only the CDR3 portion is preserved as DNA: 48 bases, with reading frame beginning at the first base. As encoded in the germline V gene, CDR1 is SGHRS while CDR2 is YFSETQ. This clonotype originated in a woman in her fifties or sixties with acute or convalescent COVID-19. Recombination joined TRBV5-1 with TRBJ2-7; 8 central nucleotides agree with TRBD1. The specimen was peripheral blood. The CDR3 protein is CASSLGQGSFVFEQYF. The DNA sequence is TGCGCCAGCAGCTTGGGACAGGGGAGTTTTGTCTTCGAGCAGTACTTC.